The 22 T cell receptor beta chains below come from one sample, sequenced in a study of blood T cell repertoires in COVID-19 (dated by TCRdb to 2018 to 2021). Library construction relied on the immunoSEQ multiplex PCR assay. TCRdb limited this immuneACCESS table to in-frame rearrangements with V and J called. A share of clones is missing; checked studies link under half to unresolved V genes, and the rest is unexplained. The sample table records 100,000 to 150,000 clones; 85% of these occur just once. Together, the top ten hold around 6.3% of the sample. The source material was peripheral blood. The receptors shown here come from a man older than 75 with active or convalescent COVID-19.

V and J are TRBV7-2 and TRBJ1-1; 8 nucleotides match TRBD1. The germline gives CDR1 SGHTA, CDR2 FQGNSA. This CDR3 contains 14 residues. After removal of 2 bases from V and 5 bases from J, the junction contained 4 bases not matched to a gene. The CDR3 nucleotides read TGTGCCAGCAGCTTATCGACAGGGGTTACTGAAGCTTTCTTT. Translated, it gives CASSLSTGVTEAFF.

V and J are TRBV2 and TRBJ2-2, with D hard to call. CDR3 length: 15 amino acids. The ends were cut back, 6 bases at V and 3 bases at J, with 14 bases in the middle. Germline loops: CDR1 SNHLY, CDR2 FYNNEI. CDR3 protein: CASSLRGVHTGELFF. As DNA, the CDR3 is TGTGCCAGCAGCCTTAGAGGAGTTCACACCGGGGAGCTGTTTTTT.

The chain couples TRBV4-3 to TRBJ2-5; unclear D gene. Germline-derived CDR1 and CDR2 are LGHNA and YSLEER. This CDR3 has 14 residues. The germline V and J ends were trimmed by 0 bases and 2 bases, with 7 bases remaining between them. The CDR3 reads CASSQDHRQETQYF. DNA of the CDR3: TGCGCCAGCAGCCAAGATCACAGACAAGAGACCCAGTACTTC.

A note on this clone: Germline is not matched at one junction end, which may reflect a read error. V is TRBV28 and J is TRBJ1-2; a weak D match, TRBD1 (6 bases). The CDR3 has 11 amino acids. Germline CDR1 is MDHEN and CDR2 is SYDVKM. The CDR3 region is CASSSLRGRAF. The DNA of the CDR3 is TGTGCCAGCAGCAGCCTCAGGGGCAGGGCCTTC.

This chain links TRBV4-1 with TRBJ1-1; tentatively, D is TRBD1 (6 bases). The germline V gene encodes CDR1 MGHRA and CDR2 YSYEKL. V gave up 2 bases and J gave up 5 bases, with 27 bases separating them. CDR3 size: 19 residues. CDR3 residues: CASSQFPGHPQGRGTEAFF. The CDR3 DNA reads TGCGCCAGCAGCCAATTCCCTGGACACCCCCAAGGCAGGGGAACTGAAGCTTTCTTT.

The chain couples TRBV25-1 to TRBJ2-3, with TRBD2 identical over 7 bases. J gave up 2 bases and V 7 bases, and 9 bases lay outside the gene matches. Germline lookup yields CDR1 MGHDK and CDR2 SYGVNS. This CDR3 comprises 15 residues. In DNA form, the CDR3 reads TGTGCCAGCATCCGAAGCGGGGCTCTCACAGATACGCAGTATTTT. Translating it yields CASIRSGALTDTQYF.

J is TRBJ1-5 and V is TRBV4-1; perhaps TRBD1 as D (6 bases). Trimming removed 4 bases at V and 6 bases at J, with 16 bases between. The CDR3 is 15 residues long. In germline, CDR1 is MGHRA, CDR2 YSYEKL. The CDR3 reads CASSPPGGGSQPQHF. CDR3 coding DNA: TGCGCCAGCAGCCCCCCGGGGGGCGGGAGTCAGCCCCAGCATTTT.

The chain has TRBV5-1 and TRBJ2-3; 7 bases fit TRBD1. V shed 4 bases and J 2 bases; nucleotides not matched to a gene: 4. The V gene's germline CDR1 is SGHRS and CDR2 YFSETQ. This CDR3 is 14 amino acids long. DNA of the CDR3: TGCGCCAGCAGCGGGGGACAGCCCACAGATACGCAGTATTTT. Translation: CASSGGQPTDTQYF.

V and J are TRBV21-1 and TRBJ1-6. TRBV21-1 represents a pseudogene. CDR3 length: 16 residues. The chain's CDR3 is CASSKDGPGGNSPLHF. The CDR3 DNA sequence: TGTGCCAGCAGCAAAGATGGGCCAGGCGGGAATTCACCCCTCCACTTT.

On this clone: Its ends do not fully match the called genes, so a read error is possible. V usage is TRBV4-2 and J usage is TRBJ2-1; the D is unclear. This CDR3 spans 9 amino acids. Germline V gene sequence: CDR1 LGHNA, CDR2 YNFKEQ. CDR3 region: CASPLKQFF. CDR3 coding DNA: TGCGCCAGCCCCCTTAAGCAGTTCTTC.

This chain links TRBV28 with TRBJ1-1; tentatively, D is TRBD1 (6 bases). Germline V gene data show CDR1 as MDHEN and CDR2 as SYDVKM. Trimming took off 6 bases at V and 5 bases at J, with 10 bases between the two ends. The CDR3 is made up of 12 amino acids. CDR3 region: CASRTGRTEAFF. Here the CDR3 DNA reads TGTGCCAGCAGGACAGGTCGGACTGAAGCTTTCTTT.

DNA for the CDR3: TGTGCCAGCAGCCAGGAGACCCAGTACTTC. It encodes CASSQETQYF. The V gene is TRBV7-6, the J gene TRBJ2-5; D remains ambiguous. V was clipped by 5 bases and J by 5 bases, with 3 bases between them. This CDR3 spans 10 amino acids. Germline CDR1 SGHVS, CDR2 FNYEAQ.

V usage is TRBV4-2 and J usage is TRBJ2-7, with 11 bases identical to TRBD1. The CDR3 runs to 14 residues. V shed 5 bases, J shed 6 bases, and the junction held 6 bases outside the gene matches. Germline loops: CDR1 LGHNA, CDR2 YNFKEQ. The CDR3, as DNA: TGTGCCAGCAGCTCGGACAGGGGGCGGTTCGAGCAGTACTTC. It specifies CASSSDRGRFEQYF.

The rearrangement uses TRBV19 and TRBJ2-7, with 11 nucleotides matching TRBD1. Germline CDR1 is LNHDA and CDR2 is SQIVND (reference sequence). This CDR3 has 15 residues. Trimming removed 2 bases from V and 4 bases from J; junction bases left unmatched: 4. The CDR3 DNA follows: TGTGCCAGTAGTATATCTGGGACAGGGGGATACGAGCAGTACTTC. This gives the protein CASSISGTGGYEQYF. The full variable domain, completed using reference TRBV19 and TRBJ2-7, is DGGITQSPKYLFRKEGQNVTLSCEQNLNHDAMYWYRQDPGQGLRLIYYSQIVNDFQKGDIAEGYSVSREKKESFPLTVTSAQKNPTAFYLCASSISGTGGYEQYFGPGTRLTVT.

In DNA, the CDR3 is TGTGCCAGCATATCGTCCGGGGGGATACCCTCTAGCACAGATACGCAGTATTTT. This gives the protein CASISSGGIPSSTDTQYF. The V gene is TRBV28, the J gene TRBJ2-3, with TRBD2 matching 7 bases. This CDR3 has 18 residues. The V gene's germline CDR1 is MDHEN and CDR2 SYDVKM. With 7 bases clipped from V and 0 bases from J, the junction kept 16 bases outside the gene matches.

The chain is built from TRBV29-1 and TRBJ1-1; D unclear. The CDR3 totals 13 residues. Trimming pared 4 bases from V and 11 bases from J, leaving 20 bases between. Per germline, CDR1 SQVTM and CDR2 ANQGSEA. The CDR3 nucleotides are TGCAGCGTTGTCCCAATTCGACCTGGAGGGGCTTTCTTT. Translated: CSVVPIRPGGAFF. Supplemented by reference TRBV29-1 and TRBJ1-1, the full variable domain reads SAVISQKPSRDICQRGTSLTIQCQVDSQVTMMFWYRQQPGQSLTLIATANQGSEATYESGFVIDKFPISRPNLTFSTLTVSNMSPEDSSIYLCSVVPIRPGGAFFGQGTRLTVV.

This chain uses TRBV19 with TRBJ1-3; D ambiguous. CDR1 LNHDA and CDR2 SQIVND come from the germline V gene (reference sequence). CDR3 length: 15 residues. Trimming removed 7 bases at V and 1 base at J, with 14 bases between. CDR3 nucleotide sequence: TGTGCCAGTACCATCGAAGCCTCATCTGGAAACACCATATATTTT. As protein: CASTIEASSGNTIYF.

Here the CDR3 reads CASSSPGHPTDTQYF. The CDR3, as DNA: TGTGCCAGCAGTTCACCGGGACACCCCACAGATACGCAGTATTTT. The rearrangement links TRBV6-5 to TRBJ2-3; perhaps TRBD1 as D (6 bases). With 4 bases removed from V and 2 bases from J, the gap between germline ends came to 13 bases. The CDR3 totals 15 residues. The V gene's germline CDR1 is MNHEY and CDR2 SVGAGI.

The chain couples TRBV7-3 to TRBJ1-5, with D unresolved. Germline values: CDR1 SGHTA, CDR2 FQGTGA. There are 13 residues in the CDR3. The V and J ends lost 1 base and 5 bases respectively, with 6 bases between them. The CDR3 here is CASSLSLDQPQHF. The CDR3 DNA sequence: TGTGCCAGCAGCTTAAGTTTAGATCAGCCCCAGCATTTT.

The chain joins TRBV6-5 to TRBJ1-4, with D perhaps matching TRBD1 (5 bases). The V gene's germline CDR1 is MNHEY and CDR2 SVGAGI. This CDR3 comprises 14 residues. Deletions cut 2 bases from V and 8 bases from J, with 12 bases between. Written as DNA, the CDR3 is TGTGCCAGCAGTTACGGGGGGAGCGACGAAAAACTGTTTTTT. Its translation: CASSYGGSDEKLFF.

This chain uses TRBV3-1 (or the pseudogene TRBV3-2) with TRBJ2-1; 14 nucleotides match TRBD2. Germline V lookup: CDR1 LGHDT, CDR2 YNNKEL (reference sequence). V shed 2 bases and J 9 bases; nucleotides not matched to a gene: 9. This CDR3 region has 17 residues. This chain's CDR3 is CASSQKGLAGVRGEQFF. Written as DNA, the CDR3 is TGTGCCAGCAGCCAAAAGGGACTAGCGGGAGTTCGCGGTGAGCAGTTCTTC.

V is TRBV9 and J is TRBJ2-7; 8 bases fit TRBD1. This CDR3 region has 15 residues. CDR1 SGDLS and CDR2 YYNGEE come from the germline V gene. The V gene end was trimmed by 2 bases and the J gene end by 5 bases; junction bases not matched to a gene: 9. The CDR3 DNA reads TGTGCCAGCAGCGTCCGAGGGGGACAGGTACACGAGCAGTACTTC. Translated: CASSVRGGQVHEQYF.